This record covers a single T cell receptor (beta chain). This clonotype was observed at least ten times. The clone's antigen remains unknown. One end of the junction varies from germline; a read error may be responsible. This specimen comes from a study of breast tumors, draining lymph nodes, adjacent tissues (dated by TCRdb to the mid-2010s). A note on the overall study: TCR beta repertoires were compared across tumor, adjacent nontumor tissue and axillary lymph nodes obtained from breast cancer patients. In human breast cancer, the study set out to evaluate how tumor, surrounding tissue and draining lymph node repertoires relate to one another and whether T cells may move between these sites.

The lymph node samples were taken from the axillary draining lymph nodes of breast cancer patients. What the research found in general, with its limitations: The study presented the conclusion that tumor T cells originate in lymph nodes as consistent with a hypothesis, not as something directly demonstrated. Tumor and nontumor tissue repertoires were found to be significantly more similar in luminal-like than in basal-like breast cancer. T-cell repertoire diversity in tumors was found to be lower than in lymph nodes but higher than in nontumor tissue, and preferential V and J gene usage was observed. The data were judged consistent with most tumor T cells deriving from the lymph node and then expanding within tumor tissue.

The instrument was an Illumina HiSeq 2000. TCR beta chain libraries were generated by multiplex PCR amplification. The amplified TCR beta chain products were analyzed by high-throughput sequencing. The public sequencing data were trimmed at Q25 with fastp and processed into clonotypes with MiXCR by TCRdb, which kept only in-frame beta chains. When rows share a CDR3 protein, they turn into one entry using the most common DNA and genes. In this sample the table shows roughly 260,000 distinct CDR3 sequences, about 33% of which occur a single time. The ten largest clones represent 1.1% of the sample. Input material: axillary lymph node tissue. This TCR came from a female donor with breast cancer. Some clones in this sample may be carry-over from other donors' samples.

The CDR3 amino acid sequence is: CASSLGDTQYF. The nucleotide sequence is given as TGTGCCAGCAGCTTAGGGGATACGCAGTATTTT. The rearranged segments are TRBV5-1 and TRBJ2-3; no D segment can be confidently identified. The CDR3 numbers 11 residues from cysteine through phenylalanine. The sequence is cut down to CDR3 DNA, 33 bases in frame from base 1. Per the germline V gene, SGHRS is the CDR1 and YFSETQ is the CDR2.